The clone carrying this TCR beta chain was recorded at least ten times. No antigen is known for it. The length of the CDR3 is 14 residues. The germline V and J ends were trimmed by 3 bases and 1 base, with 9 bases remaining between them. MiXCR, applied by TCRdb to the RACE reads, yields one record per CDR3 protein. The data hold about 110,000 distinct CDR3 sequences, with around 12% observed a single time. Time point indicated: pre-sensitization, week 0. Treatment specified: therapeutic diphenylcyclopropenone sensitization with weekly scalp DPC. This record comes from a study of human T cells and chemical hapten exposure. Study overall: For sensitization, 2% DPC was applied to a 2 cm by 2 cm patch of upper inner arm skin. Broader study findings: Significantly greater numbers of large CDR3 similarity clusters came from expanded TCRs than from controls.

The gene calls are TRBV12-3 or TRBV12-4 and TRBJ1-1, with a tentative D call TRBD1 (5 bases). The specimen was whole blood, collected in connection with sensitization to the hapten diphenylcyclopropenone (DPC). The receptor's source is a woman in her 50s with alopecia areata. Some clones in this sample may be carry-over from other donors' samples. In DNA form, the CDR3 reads TGTGCCAGCAGTTTCCAGGGATGGAACACTGAAGCTTTCTTT. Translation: CASSFQGWNTEAFF.